This TCR beta chain was sequenced during a study of blood T cell repertoires in COVID-19. At the level of the study: The United States, Italy and Spain were the sources of the acute and convalescent COVID-19 samples. From T cells, B-cell-depleted T cells, or PBMCs came the material, which was cDNA or gDNA.

Produced via immunoSEQ multiplex PCR; TCRdb's table is partial and in-frame only. Of fewer than 400,000 clones listed, about 90% were seen once; the top ten hold more than 5%. The ends were cut back, 1 base at V and 7 bases at J, with 10 bases in the middle. Germline assignment: CDR1 SEHNR and CDR2 FQNEAQ (reference sequence). This CDR3 contains 13 residues. Self-reported history from a screening survey and questionnaire set each donor's cohort. Resolution of symptoms, clearance, or two negative PCRs was present in recovered Cohort 3 donors. The genes are TRBV7-9 and TRBJ2-5; D is possibly TRBD2 (5 bases). This TCR was recovered from a man aged 25-45 years who had recovered from COVID-19. The material sequenced was PBMCs or T cells enriched from blood (not recorded which). The CDR3 DNA sequence: TGTGCCAGCAGCTTAGGAGAGCGGAGGACCCAGTACTTC. It yields the protein CASSLGERRTQYF.